A single sample is the source of the 19 T cell receptor beta chains below, sequenced in a study of cytomegalovirus exposure and HLA in healthy donors (dated by TCRdb to the late 2010s). Preparation of the library involved the immunoSEQ multiplex PCR assay. A mixture of 60 forward primers for TCR Vbeta segments and 13 reverse primers for TCR Jbeta segments was used in the multiplex PCR. TCRdb took over this immuneACCESS table, retaining in-frame rearrangements with V and J assigned. Such tables are incomplete; in checked studies, under half of the missing clones stem from an unresolved V gene, and the remainder is unexplained. This sample has approximately 140,000 clones in its table, and approximately 82% of those were observed once. The biggest ten clones account for around 2.5% of the sample. The specimen sequenced was PBMCs. Receptor source: a boy aged 2 to 10 in good health and CMV-seronegative.

The V gene is TRBV18, the J gene TRBJ1-5; 9 bases line up with TRBD1. Germline trimming cut 3 bases from V and 2 bases from J; bases unmatched to any gene: 11. This CDR3 comprises 18 residues. Germline-derived CDR1 and CDR2 are KGHSH and LQKENI. The CDR3, as DNA: TGTGCCAGCTCACCGGTGGCTCCGGGACAGGGTGGCAATCAGCCCCAGCATTTT. It is translated as CASSPVAPGQGGNQPQHF.

The CDR3 is CASSFLSGGVYNEQFF. The CDR3 region has the DNA TGTGCCAGCAGCTTTCTTAGCGGGGGGGTCTACAATGAGCAGTTCTTC. The J gene is TRBJ2-1, the V gene TRBV7-9; TRBD2 agrees at 11 bases. Germline-derived CDR1 and CDR2 are SEHNR and FQNEAQ (reference sequence). This CDR3 comprises 16 residues. With V trimmed by 3 bases and J by 3 bases, 4 bases remained unmatched.

The genes are TRBV6-1 and TRBJ2-7; 7 bases match TRBD2. V was pared by 4 bases and J by 2 bases, with 5 bases of the junction left unmatched. Germline V gives CDR1 MNHNS, CDR2 SASEGT. The CDR3 is made up of 14 amino acids. Written as DNA, the CDR3 is TGTGCCAGCAGTGGCGTGGGGAGGGCCTACGAGCAGTACGTC. It encodes CASSGVGRAYEQYV.

V gene TRBV19 combines with J gene TRBJ1-2; a weak D match, TRBD1 (5 bases). V gave up 3 bases and J gave up 4 bases, with 18 bases separating them. Germline CDR1 reads LNHDA; CDR2 reads SQIVND (reference sequence). This CDR3 spans 16 amino acids. The CDR3 nucleotides are TGTGCCAGTAGTATCGGCGCGGGGCAGCTCGGCTATGGCTACACCTTC. Residues: CASSIGAGQLGYGYTF. Supplemented by reference TRBV19 and TRBJ1-2, the full variable domain reads DGGITQSPKYLFRKEGQNVTLSCEQNLNHDAMYWYRQDPGQGLRLIYYSQIVNDFQKGDIAEGYSVSREKKESFPLTVTSAQKNPTAFYLCASSIGAGQLGYGYTFGSGTRLTVV.

This sequence joins TRBV5-1 and TRBJ2-7, with TRBD2 as a possible D gene (5 bases). The CDR3 consists of 15 residues. The V end lost 0 bases, the J end lost 3 bases, and 13 bases lay between the germline ends. Germline V gene lookup returns CDR1 SGHRS and CDR2 YFSETQ. CDR3 protein: CASSLEGGSDYEQYV. CDR3 sequence (DNA): TGCGCCAGCAGCTTGGAAGGCGGTAGCGACTACGAGCAGTACGTC.

This chain uses TRBV2 with TRBJ2-7, with TRBD1 as a possible D gene (6 bases). The CDR3 runs 14 residues. Deletions cut 7 bases from V and 3 bases from J, with 16 bases between. Germline V CDR1 and CDR2: SNHLY, FYNNEI. CDR3 nucleotide sequence: TGTGCCAGCACCGCCGGGACAATCCTCTACGAGCAGTACGTC. Amino acids: CASTAGTILYEQYV.

This chain uses TRBV6-6 with TRBJ2-1, with unresolved D. The germline V gene encodes CDR1 MNHNY and CDR2 SVGAGI (reference sequence). The CDR3 runs to 13 residues. Trimming stripped 5 bases from V and 9 bases from J, with 14 bases between. CDR3 in DNA: TGTGCCAGCAGTCTCCCCGCCAGGCTTGAGCAGTTCTTC. This sequence encodes CASSLPARLEQFF.

CDR3: CASSTGGNQPQHF. The CDR3 DNA is TGTGCCAGCTCTACAGGGGGCAATCAGCCCCAGCATTTT. This chain joins TRBV27 and TRBJ1-5; 7 bases map to TRBD1. V gave up 8 bases and J gave up 2 bases; unmatched junction bases: 3. This CDR3 has 13 amino acids. Germline CDR1 and CDR2: MNHEY and SMNVEV (reference sequence).

The chain carries TRBV10-3 and TRBJ1-2; tentative D call: TRBD1 (5 bases). The CDR3 covers 11 residues. Looked up from germline, CDR1 is ENHRY and CDR2 is SYGVKD. V shed 6 bases and J shed 6 bases, with 8 bases lying between them. The CDR3 nucleotides read TGTGCCATCAGCAGGGTCGATGGCTACACCTTC. Protein sequence: CAISRVDGYTF.

V and J are TRBV10-1 and TRBJ2-1; 9 bases line up with TRBD2. CDR1 WNHNN and CDR2 SYGVQD come from the germline V gene (reference sequence). The CDR3 runs 15 residues. J gave up 7 bases and V 8 bases, and 12 bases lay outside the gene matches. CDR3 residues: CASSKKREVPNEQFF. In DNA form, the CDR3 reads TGCGCCAGCTCAAAAAAGCGGGAGGTCCCAAATGAGCAGTTCTTC.

V usage is TRBV27 and J usage is TRBJ2-3; the D gene is possibly TRBD1 (6 bases). The CDR3 covers 13 residues. Trimming cost V 3 bases and J 6 bases, with 10 bases left between them. In germline, CDR1 is MNHEY, CDR2 SMNVEV (reference sequence). CDR3 protein: CASSFLGQDTQYF. The CDR3 DNA is TGTGCCAGCAGTTTTCTCGGACAGGATACGCAGTATTTT.

This clone has only one observation. The CDR3 region has the DNA TGTGCCAGCAGCCTGGGGGGGGCGAACACTGAAGCTTTCTTT. Translating it yields CASSLGGANTEAFF. The J gene is TRBJ1-1, the V gene TRBV7-9; D is perhaps TRBD1 (6 bases). The CDR3 length is 14 residues. Trimming shortened V by 5 bases and J by 1 base, and 11 bases separated the two germline ends. Per the germline V gene, CDR1 is SEHNR and CDR2 is FQNEAQ (reference sequence).

A note on this clone: One end of the junction does not line up with germline, which may come from a read error. The chain is built from TRBV11-3 and TRBJ2-1; 7 bases are a match to TRBD1. CDR3 length equals 15 residues. Germline V gene sequence: CDR1 SGHNT, CDR2 YENEEA. The CDR3 here is CASSLRDSSFNEQFF. The CDR3 bases are TGTGCCAGCAGCCTCCGGGACAGTTCCTTCAATGAGCAGTTCTTC.

CDR3 sequence: CARSWTGSSYNSPLHF. The CDR3 DNA reads as TGTGCCAGAAGCTGGACAGGGAGCTCCTATAATTCACCCCTCCACTTT. J is TRBJ1-6 and V is TRBV5-3; 8 nucleotides line up with TRBD1. TRBV5-3 is known as an ORF, though its function is uncertain. This CDR3 has 16 residues. The V gene end was trimmed by 3 bases and the J gene end by 0 bases; junction bases not matched to a gene: 2.

This clone appeared a single time. The genes are TRBV4-2 and TRBJ2-2; a possible D gene is TRBD1 (6 bases). The germline V gene encodes CDR1 LGHNA and CDR2 YNFKEQ. The CDR3 has 14 amino acids. V was trimmed by 6 bases and J by 7 bases, leaving 15 bases between them. CDR3 in DNA: TGTGCCAGCAGAGGGGTGGGGGCCGGCGGGGAGCTGTTTTTT. This sequence encodes CASRGVGAGGELFF.

The V and J genes are TRBV10-3 and TRBJ2-1; 15 bases align to TRBD2. Germline lookup yields CDR1 ENHRY and CDR2 SYGVKD. CDR3 length: 16 amino acids. V lost 5 bases, J lost 7 bases, and 6 bases stayed unmatched. CDR3 sequence (DNA): TGTGCCATCAGTAGCCACGGACTAGCGGGAGGGAATGAGCAGTTCTTC. Residues: CAISSHGLAGGNEQFF.

The chain has TRBV19 and TRBJ1-2; 10 bases agree with TRBD1. CDR1 and CDR2 (germline): LNHDA, SQIVND (reference sequence). The CDR3 has 15 residues. The trim removed 3 bases at V and 6 bases at J, leaving 7 bases unmatched. CDR3 nucleotides: TGTGCCAGTAGTATTTTAGGAGGGACAGGGGATGGCTACACCTTC. This codes for CASSILGGTGDGYTF.

J is TRBJ2-2 and V is TRBV6-4, with 12 bases aligning to TRBD2. Per germline, CDR1 MRHNA and CDR2 SNTAGT. V lost 3 bases, J lost 0 bases, and 2 bases stayed unmatched. The CDR3 has 17 residues. The CDR3 DNA is TGTGCCAGCAGTGAACTAGCGGGGGGTGCGAACACCGGGGAGCTGTTTTTT. Translation: CASSELAGGANTGELFF.

The chain recombines TRBV27 with TRBJ1-6, with TRBD1 identical over 10 bases. The CDR3 has 15 amino acids. After removal of 6 bases from V and 6 bases from J, the junction contained 5 bases not matched to a gene. Germline values: CDR1 MNHEY, CDR2 SMNVEV (reference sequence). In nucleotides, the CDR3 is TGTGCCAGCAGGGGGACAGGGGCGATTAATTCACCCCTCCACTTT. It encodes CASRGTGAINSPLHF.